The next 32 T cell receptor beta chains were all read from a single sample in a study of T cells expressing NK-cell markers (dated by TCRdb to the early 2020s). The library was prepared using 5' RACE. Data came from an Illumina HiSeq 2000. The reads underwent TCRdb reprocessing, giving one record for each CDR3 protein sequence and no DNA. The table held for this sample gives about 260,000 distinct CDR3 sequences. The biggest ten clones account for about 0.39% of the sample. Input material: blood T cells: a sorted CD56 or NKG2C T cell subset, CD4+ or CD8+ T cells, or bulk PBMC T cells (not recorded which). The receptors were gathered from a man younger than 35 in good health. Donor details come from another sample of the same person, matched by shared clones.

The V gene is TRBV5-1, the J gene TRBJ2-1. The CDR3 is 14 amino acids. CDR1 SGHRS and CDR2 YFSETQ come from the germline V gene. The CDR3 spells CASSGVASWNEQFF.

This sequence joins TRBV11-3 and TRBJ2-1; there is no DNA to check the TCRdb D call of TRBD2. CDR1 is SGHNT and CDR2 is YENEEA in the germline V gene. The CDR3 is 13 amino acids. CDR3 protein: CASSPKTSGRPFF.

V is TRBV7-6 and J is TRBJ2-5; the D call of TRBD1 rests on TCRdb alone, since no DNA is present to check it. CDR3 length: 13 amino acids. Germline loops: CDR1 SGHVS, CDR2 FNYEAQ. The CDR3 reads CASSLHPPETQYF.

The V gene is TRBV4-1, the J gene TRBJ2-1; TCRdb indicates TRBD2, and absent DNA this call remains unverified. The germline CDR1 and CDR2 sequences are MGHRA and YSYEKL. The CDR3 has 15 residues. CDR3 protein: CASSQLGLAGDEQFF.

The chain carries TRBV20-1 and TRBJ1-3; the TCRdb D gene call, TRBD1, has no DNA to confirm it. The CDR3 totals 13 residues. Germline-derived CDR1 and CDR2 are DFQATT and SNEGSKA (reference sequence). The CDR3 region is CSATQGIGNTIYF.

CDR3 amino acids: CASSPSNVPNEQFF. This chain connects TRBV18 to TRBJ2-1. CDR1 is KGHSH and CDR2 is LQKENI in the germline V gene. The CDR3 loop spans 14 amino acids.

The chain uses TRBV12-3 or TRBV12-4 and TRBJ2-1; TCRdb designates TRBD2, a call that cannot be tested without DNA. This CDR3 is built from 17 residues. The chain's CDR3 is CASSLVAGGPGGNEQFF.

The chain has TRBV7-9 and TRBJ2-3; the D call from TCRdb, TRBD1, cannot be confirmed without DNA. The CDR3 totals 14 residues. Germline assignment: CDR1 SEHNR and CDR2 FQNEAQ (reference sequence). The CDR3 loop is CASRSYPGVDTQYF.

CDR3 residues: CASSQPLYRTDNEQFF. The chain couples TRBV4-1 to TRBJ2-1; no DNA is available, so the TRBD1 call from TCRdb remains unchecked. CDR1 is MGHRA and CDR2 is YSYEKL in the germline V gene. This CDR3 contains 16 residues.

This chain joins TRBV28 and TRBJ1-4; TCRdb returns TRBD1, unconfirmable since there is no DNA. Germline V lookup: CDR1 MDHEN, CDR2 SYDVKM. The CDR3 totals 16 residues. CDR3 loop: CASSLILGDKTEKLFF.

The chain employs TRBV20-1 and TRBJ1-3; TCRdb's assignment of TRBD1 cannot be checked, as there is no DNA. The CDR3 has 14 residues. The germline V gene has CDR1 DFQATT and CDR2 SNEGSKA (reference sequence). Here the CDR3 reads CSARRTGTGNTIYF.

The rearrangement links TRBV7-8 to TRBJ2-7; lacking DNA, the TRBD2 call made by TCRdb goes unchecked. The CDR3 totals 14 residues. The V gene's germline CDR1 is SGHVS and CDR2 FQNEAQ. CDR3 in amino acids: CASSGTSGIYEQYF. Combining the CDR3 with reference TRBV7-8 and TRBJ2-7 gives the whole variable domain GAGVSQSPRYKVAKRGQDVALRCDPISGHVSLFWYQQALGQGPEFLTYFQNEAQLDKSGLPSDRFFAERPEGSVSTLKIQRTQQEDSAVYLCASSGTSGIYEQYFGPGTRLTVT.

The gene calls are TRBV20-1 and TRBJ1-1. In germline, CDR1 is DFQATT, CDR2 SNEGSKA (reference sequence). The CDR3 spans 14 residues. The chain's CDR3 is CSATSGTADTEAFF.

This chain links TRBV12-3 or TRBV12-4 with TRBJ2-7. The CDR3 sequence is 12 residues long. CDR3 loop: CASTLDAYEQYF.

CDR3 sequence: CASTETRKETQYF. J is TRBJ2-5 and V is TRBV6-1. CDR1 is MNHNS, CDR2 SASEGT, per germline. This CDR3 has 13 residues.

J is TRBJ2-6 and V is TRBV28; the TCRdb call, TRBD1, lacks DNA for checking. Germline V gene sequence: CDR1 MDHEN, CDR2 SYDVKM. There are 16 residues in the CDR3. The CDR3 region is CASYTGSMTGANVLTF.

The chain combines TRBV4-3 with TRBJ2-7; TCRdb selects TRBD1, and the lack of DNA leaves this call unchecked. Germline values: CDR1 LGHNA, CDR2 YSLEER. The CDR3 loop spans 14 amino acids. The CDR3 is CASSHLPGDDEQYF.

The gene calls are TRBV29-1 and TRBJ2-1; the D call from TCRdb, TRBD2, cannot be confirmed without DNA. The CDR3 has 14 residues. Germline V CDR1 and CDR2: SQVTM, ANQGSEA. The CDR3 loop reads CSVVRSGSYNEQFF.

This chain uses TRBV9 with TRBJ2-1. This CDR3 spans 14 amino acids. Germline CDR1 and CDR2: SGDLS and YYNGEE. CDR3 residues: CASSVSGITNEQFF. Variable domain in full (rest from reference TRBV9 and TRBJ2-1): DSGVTQTPKHLITATGQRVTLRCSPRSGDLSVYWYQQSLDQGLQFLIQYYNGEERAKGNILERFSAQQFPDLHSELNLSSLELGDSALYFCASSVSGITNEQFFGPGTRLTVL.

The V call is TRBV19, the J call TRBJ2-2. This CDR3 spans 12 amino acids. The germline V gene has CDR1 LNHDA and CDR2 SQIVND (reference sequence). The CDR3 protein is CASSMVHGELFF.

The chain carries TRBV12-3 or TRBV12-4 and TRBJ2-6; TCRdb names TRBD1, which stays unverified in the absence of DNA. This CDR3 contains 19 residues. This CDR3 is CASSLPAGVRGSGANVLTF.

The chain carries TRBV5-6 and TRBJ1-1. The germline V gene has CDR1 SGHDT and CDR2 YYEEEE. The CDR3 is made up of 12 amino acids. CDR3 region: CASSERSTEAFF.

The chain has TRBV6-5 and TRBJ1-4. The CDR3 covers 14 residues. Germline CDR1 and CDR2: MNHEY and SVGAGI. The CDR3: CASSYSGLGEKLFF.

The J gene is TRBJ2-1, the V gene TRBV20-1. Germline V gene sequence: CDR1 DFQATT, CDR2 SNEGSKA (reference sequence). The CDR3 is 15 amino acids. Here the CDR3 reads CSARGHLVSYNEQFF.

The chain links TRBV19 to TRBJ1-5; TCRdb returns TRBD1, unconfirmable since there is no DNA. The CDR3 covers 17 residues. Looked up from germline, CDR1 is LNHDA and CDR2 is SQIVND (reference sequence). This CDR3 reads CASSMGAGGFSNQPQHF.

The chain recombines TRBV11-2 with TRBJ2-2; checking the TCRdb D call of TRBD1 is not possible without DNA. This CDR3 contains 20 residues. The germline gives CDR1 SGHAT, CDR2 FQNNGV. CDR3 protein: CASSLIPPGQGAGMAGELFF. The whole variable domain, filled in from reference TRBV11-2 and TRBJ2-2, reads EAGVAQSPRYKIIEKRQSVAFWCNPISGHATLYWYQQILGQGPKLLIQFQNNGVVDDSQLPKDRFSAERLKGVDSTLKIQPAKLEDSAVYLCASSLIPPGQGAGMAGELFFGEGSRLTVL.

The chain recombines TRBV4-3 with TRBJ2-1; TCRdb picks TRBD1, but there is no DNA to check that call. Germline CDR1 and CDR2: LGHNA and YSLEER. The CDR3 has 16 amino acids. CDR3 residues: CASSLTSGQGNNEQFF.

The V and J genes are TRBV3-1 and TRBJ2-2; the TRBD2 assignment by TCRdb is unverifiable without DNA. CDR1 is LGHDT, CDR2 YNNKEL, per germline (reference sequence). This CDR3 spans 15 amino acids. CDR3 region: CASSRVAGTAGELFF.

The chain combines TRBV6-5 with TRBJ2-2; TCRdb's D call of TRBD1 is untestable without DNA. This CDR3 region has 15 residues. CDR1 MNHEY and CDR2 SVGAGI come from the germline V gene. This chain's CDR3 is CASSYAERPTGELFF.

The chain links TRBV30 to TRBJ2-5. The germline V gene has CDR1 GTSNPN and CDR2 SVGIG (reference sequence). The CDR3 contains 12 residues. The CDR3: CAWSVLGETQYF.

The chain employs TRBV12-3 or TRBV12-4 and TRBJ2-7. This CDR3 has 11 residues. The CDR3 region is CASSFGVEQYF.

The chain combines TRBV11-2 with TRBJ2-1; as DNA is missing, the TRBD2 call by TCRdb cannot be tested. Germline V lookup: CDR1 SGHAT, CDR2 FQNNGV. The CDR3 is 14 amino acids. This chain's CDR3 is CASSLASGGNEQFF.